This T cell receptor (beta chain) comes out of a study of siplizumab effects on memory and regulatory T cells. General study results and limits: Roughly 80-97% of proliferating CD4+ or CD8+ clones defied assignment to a naive or memory phenotype. Naive T cell populations appeared to exhibit greater diversity than memory cells and appeared to be major alloresponse contributors. Solely a minor proportion of alloreactive clones could be assigned to unstimulated subsets.

Germline CDR1 and CDR2: MNHEY and SVGAGI. The CDR3 sequence is 12 residues long. Trimming shortened V by 10 bases and J by 4 bases, and 13 bases separated the two germline ends. As to this clone: The antigen is unknown.

The assay looked at some 93,000 TCR templates in each sample. The data were produced by immunoSEQ multiplex PCR, yet TCRdb's version contains in-frame clones alone and is incomplete. The sample has 90,000 to 140,000 clones; approximately 94% are singletons. Sequenced material: CD4+ T cells sorted from blood. The receptor was isolated from a human donor in good health. The genes are TRBV6-5 and TRBJ1-2; D remains ambiguous. The CDR3 DNA sequence: TGTGCCACCACGACTCGAGCCTATGGCTACACCTTC. Translation: CATTTRAYGYTF.